These T cell receptor beta chains were read from a single sample in a study of CD8+ T cells in alopecia areata. This table comes from immunoSEQ multiplex PCR, and its TCRdb copy is limited to in-frame clones, with some not included. The sample lists under 150,000 clones, roughly 82% occurring once. The specimen comprised CD8+ T cells sorted from blood, sampled at week 4, from a patient treated with tofacitinib. The origin of the receptors is a human donor with alopecia areata. CDR3s include the opening cysteine and the closing phenylalanine or tryptophan. D genes are given only for firm matches. Clone size, where shown, is once, few, many, or a class for clones that have expanded.

>-|TRBV25-1|-|TRBJ2-6
CASSVTLGRANVLTF
TGTGCCAGCAGTGTTACCTTAGGACGGGCCAACGTCCTGACTTTC
>TRBD2|TRBV7-9|-|TRBJ2-5
CASSPWGGEGETQYF
TGTGCCAGCAGCCCCTGGGGAGGGGAGGGAGAGACCCAGTACTTC
>-|TRBV19|-|TRBJ1-2
CASSQPEALGYGYTF
TGTGCCAGTAGTCAACCTGAGGCCCTGGGCTATGGCTACACCTTC
>TRBD1|TRBV19|few|TRBJ2-1
CASSPVGQGYNEQFF
TGTGCCAGTAGTCCTGTGGGACAGGGGTACAATGAGCAGTTCTTC
>-|TRBV12-5|-|TRBJ2-2
CASGLVRSEHTGELFF
TGTGCTAGTGGTTTGGTACGGAGTGAGCACACCGGGGAGCTGTTTTTT
>TRBD2|TRBV4-3|few|TRBJ2-7
CASSQGEGRYEQYF
TGCGCCAGCAGCCAAGGGGAGGGTCGCTACGAGCAGTACTTC
>TRBD1|TRBV4-1|-|TRBJ2-7
CASRRTGDDYEQYF
TGCGCCAGCAGAAGGACAGGGGACGACTACGAGCAGTACTTC
>TRBD1|TRBV9|-|TRBJ1-1
CASSPSGGFTEAFF
TGTGCCAGCAGCCCCTCAGGGGGTTTCACTGAAGCTTTCTTT
>-|TRBV29-1|few|TRBJ2-3
CSVTGDTQYF
TGCAGCGTTACTGGAGATACGCAGTATTTT
>-|TRBV29-1|-|TRBJ2-7
CSGRTAATGLEQYF
TGCAGCGGGAGGACAGCTGCTACAGGGCTCGAGCAGTACTTC
>-|TRBV27|-|TRBJ2-2
CASSLWGTGELFF
TGTGCCAGCAGTTTATGGGGCACCGGGGAGCTGTTTTTT
>-|TRBV14|few|TRBJ2-7
CASSRGSGGGYEQYF
TGTGCCAGCAGCCGCGGGTCAGGGGGAGGCTACGAGCAGTACTTC
>-|TRBV6-5|-|TRBJ1-5
CASSSRTAQPQHF
TGTGCCAGCAGTTCCCGGACGGCTCAGCCCCAGCATTTT
>TRBD1|TRBV11-2|-|TRBJ2-7
CASSLVTGAVLEQYF
TGTGCCAGCAGCTTAGTCACAGGGGCCGTTTTGGAGCAGTACTTC
>-|TRBV7-6|-|TRBJ1-5
CASSLGWRQPQHF
TGTGCCAGCAGCTTAGGGTGGCGTCAGCCCCAGCATTTT
>TRBD2|TRBV6-6|-|TRBJ2-7
CASSGGVTYEQYF
TGTGCCAGCAGCGGGGGGGTAACCTACGAGCAGTACTTC
>TRBD2|TRBV6-5|once|TRBJ2-3
CASSYNPGGSTDTQYF
TGTGCCAGCAGTTACAACCCGGGGGGAAGCACAGATACGCAGTATTTT
>-|TRBV19|-|TRBJ2-1
CASSRTGDEQFF
TGTGCCAGTAGTAGGACGGGGGATGAGCAGTTCTTC
>-|TRBV5-1|-|TRBJ2-3
CASNEKSSTDTQYF
TGCGCCAGCAACGAAAAGTCCAGCACAGATACGCAGTATTTT
>-|TRBV5-6|-|TRBJ2-1
CASSALTGYYNEQFF
TGTGCCAGCAGCGCACTGACAGGTTACTACAATGAGCAGTTCTTC
>TRBD1|TRBV5-6|-|TRBJ2-1
CASSLSEQGAITSYNEQFF
TGTGCCAGCAGCTTGTCCGAGCAGGGGGCTATCACTTCCTACAATGAGCAGTTCTTC
>TRBD1|TRBV13|-|TRBJ1-1
CASSLGGRGQEAFF
TGTGCCAGCAGCTTAGGAGGGAGGGGGCAGGAAGCTTTCTTT
>-|TRBV11-2|-|TRBJ2-5
CASSSDTGMIQETQYF
TGTGCCAGCAGCTCAGATACAGGGATGATCCAAGAGACCCAGTACTTC
>-|TRBV2|-|TRBJ2-7
CASRTTLRQDRYEQYF
TGTGCCAGCAGAACAACTCTACGACAGGATCGCTACGAGCAGTACTTC
>-|TRBV4-1|-|TRBJ2-7
CASSQVTGAYIGQYF
TGCGCCAGCAGCCAAGTAACCGGGGCCTATATTGGGCAGTACTTC
>-|TRBV6-5|-|TRBJ2-5
CASSPYGAGETQYF
TGTGCCAGCAGTCCCTATGGGGCGGGGGAGACCCAGTACTTC
>TRBD1|TRBV6-5|-|TRBJ1-3
CASSRDSSGNTIYF
TGTGCCAGCAGCCGGGACAGCTCTGGAAACACCATATATTTT
>-|TRBV29-1|once|TRBJ2-7
CSAPGRGGEQYF
TGCAGCGCCCCCGGTCGGGGCGGGGAGCAGTACTTC
>-|TRBV5-1|-|TRBJ2-1
CASSSNRLGNEQFF
TGCGCCAGCAGCTCGAACAGGTTGGGCAATGAGCAGTTCTTC
>-|TRBV27|-|TRBJ2-7
CASSFLGDSYEQYF
TGTGCCAGCAGTTTCCTGGGGGACTCCTACGAGCAGTACTTC
>-|TRBV6-1|-|TRBJ1-1
CASSDDRTEAFF
TGTGCCAGCAGTGATGACCGCACTGAAGCTTTCTTT
>-|TRBV5-1|-|TRBJ2-7
CASSLARDHEQYF
TGCGCCAGCAGCTTGGCTCGGGACCACGAGCAGTACTTC
>-|TRBV5-1|-|TRBJ2-3
CASSLTESTDTQYF
TGCGCCAGCAGCTTGACGGAGAGCACAGATACGCAGTATTTT
>-|TRBV27|-|TRBJ1-1
CASSFLGTGNTEAFF
TGTGCCAGCAGTTTCCTTGGGACGGGAAACACTGAAGCTTTCTTT
>-|TRBV4-2|-|TRBJ1-2
CASSQEPPDGYTF
TGTGCCAGCAGCCAAGAGCCCCCAGATGGCTACACCTTC
>-|TRBV7-8|-|TRBJ2-4
CASSLVSPTVAKNIQYF
TGTGCCAGCAGCTTAGTAAGCCCGACTGTAGCCAAAAACATTCAGTACTTC
>-|TRBV7-9|-|TRBJ2-7
CASSLVEQGSEQYF
TGTGCCAGCAGCTTAGTGGAACAGGGATCCGAGCAGTACTTC
>-|TRBV11-2|-|TRBJ1-1
CASSLTGSEAFF
TGTGCCAGCAGCTTAACGGGTTCTGAAGCTTTCTTT
>TRBD2|TRBV14|-|TRBJ2-3
CASSQDMLAGAFHTDTQYF
TGTGCCAGCAGCCAAGATATGCTAGCGGGGGCCTTCCACACAGATACGCAGTATTTT
>TRBD2|TRBV7-2|-|TRBJ2-5
CASSRLAGGREQYF
TGTGCCAGCAGCCGACTAGCGGGGGGACGGGAGCAGTACTTC
>-|TRBV9|-|TRBJ2-3
CASSITSSSRDTQYF
TGTGCCAGCAGCATTACTAGCTCCTCCCGGGATACGCAGTATTTT
>-|TRBV7-9|few|TRBJ2-5
CASSLDPGSSETQYF
TGTGCCAGCAGCTTAGATCCAGGGTCTTCGGAGACCCAGTACTTC
>TRBD2|TRBV10-3|-|TRBJ2-3
CAISELSGGDTQYF
TGTGCCATCAGTGAGCTTAGCGGGGGCGACACGCAGTATTTT
>TRBD2|TRBV4-3|-|TRBJ2-7
CASSQDPSGDEQYF
TGCGCCAGCAGCCAAGATCCTAGCGGAGACGAGCAGTACTTC
>TRBD1|TRBV4-1|-|TRBJ2-7
CASSRGQGGGYEQYF
TGCGCCAGCAGCAGAGGACAGGGTGGAGGTTACGAGCAGTACTTC
>TRBD1|TRBV2|once|TRBJ2-7
CASTSRDRGLWEQYF
TGTGCCAGCACCTCCCGGGACAGGGGGCTGTGGGAGCAGTACTTC
>-|TRBV29-1|-|TRBJ1-1
CSVEDRTEAFF
TGCAGCGTTGAGGACAGAACTGAAGCTTTCTTT
>TRBD2|TRBV27|few|TRBJ2-1
CASSMTSGGVEQFF
TGTGCCAGCAGTATGACTAGCGGGGGTGTTGAGCAGTTCTTC
>TRBD2|TRBV19|once|TRBJ2-7
CATGIGGAILEQYF
TGTGCCACTGGAATCGGGGGGGCCATACTCGAGCAGTACTTC
>-|TRBV7-9|-|TRBJ2-1
CASILNYNEQFF
TGTGCCAGCATCCTCAATTACAATGAGCAGTTCTTC
>-|TRBV6-6|-|TRBJ2-7
CASSYASVTYEQYF
TGTGCCAGCAGTTATGCTAGCGTCACCTACGAGCAGTACTTC